One and the same sample provided the 30 T cell receptor beta chains below, sequenced in a study of blood T cells in healthy people across ages. Combining a sample-barcoded 5' primer with a J-beta primer mix, a second PCR ran for roughly 6 to 11 cycles. One entry per CDR3 protein, called by TCRdb with MiXCR from the 5' RACE reads. The sample yields 950,000 to 1,200,000 distinct CDR3 sequences, under 40% seen once. Sequenced: blood. Every receptor here comes from a man aged 18-30 years in good health.

There are a few counts of this clonotype. This chain joins TRBV6-5 and TRBJ1-2, with D possibly being TRBD1 (5 bases). V was pared by 0 bases and J by 6 bases, with 20 bases between. The CDR3 is 17 amino acids. Germline lookup yields CDR1 MNHEY and CDR2 SVGAGI. The CDR3 coding sequence is TGTGCCAGCAGTTACTCGAAGTCCGCGGGGCTTCGGGATGGCTACACCTTC. This gives the protein CASSYSKSAGLRDGYTF.

Worth noting for this clonotype: The junction departs from germline at one end; a sequencing error may be responsible. V usage is TRBV11-2 and J usage is TRBJ2-1, with TRBD2 matching 10 bases. Gene TRBJ2-7 matches the end of the DNA better, so the J call may be wrong. Germline V gene lookup returns CDR1 SGHAT and CDR2 FQNNGV. This CDR3 region has 15 residues. CDR3 sequence (DNA): TGTGCCGGCAGCTCCGTAGCGGGGGGAAGTTACGAGCAGTACTTC. It codes for CAGSSVAGGSYEQYF.

V is TRBV6-5 and J is TRBJ1-2; 8 nucleotides agree with TRBD1. CDR1 MNHEY and CDR2 SVGAGI come from the germline V gene. The CDR3 runs 16 residues. Trimming removed 0 bases from V and 7 bases from J; junction bases left unmatched: 10. CDR3 protein: CASSYSIGRGRGGYTF. The CDR3 DNA reads TGTGCCAGCAGTTACTCGATCGGCAGGGGGCGAGGTGGCTACACCTTC.

This clonotype was found a few times. The chain links TRBV15 to TRBJ2-3; TRBD1 matches at 8 bases. Germline V gene sequence: CDR1 LNHNV, CDR2 YYDKDF (reference sequence). This CDR3 has 15 amino acids. Trimming at V came to 3 bases and at J to 3 bases, leaving 5 bases not matched to a gene. This CDR3 is CATSSGRGLTDTQYF. The CDR3 nucleotides are TGTGCCACCAGCAGCGGCAGGGGGCTGACAGATACGCAGTATTTT.

V gene TRBV9 combines with J gene TRBJ2-1; D is ambiguous. The CDR3 is made up of 15 amino acids. Trimming stripped 4 bases from V and 7 bases from J, with 18 bases between. Germline CDR1 and CDR2: SGDLS and YYNGEE. The CDR3 coding sequence is TGTGCCAGCAGCCCCGTCCCTACTCCCGGGAATGAGCAGTTCTTC. Protein: CASSPVPTPGNEQFF.

The V and J genes are TRBV6-2 or TRBV6-3 and TRBJ2-1; TRBD2 agrees at 8 bases. Germline assignment: CDR1 MNHEY and CDR2 SVGEGT. This CDR3 has 18 amino acids. V was clipped by 6 bases and J by 3 bases; unmatched bases: 16. As DNA, the CDR3 is TGTGCCAGCAGGGTATCAGGGGCTAGCGGGCCTAGCTACAATGAGCAGTTCTTC. Its protein product is CASRVSGASGPSYNEQFF.

This clonotype has just a few counts. The DNA for the CDR3 is TGTGCCTCCTTCGGGACAGCACACAATGAGCAGTTCTTC. It is translated as CASFGTAHNEQFF. The chain employs TRBV30 and TRBJ2-1, with TRBD1 matching 7 bases. CDR3 length: 13 amino acids. The J segment lost 5 bases and the V segment lost 7 bases, leaving 8 bases of the junction unmatched. The germline V gene encodes CDR1 GTSNPN and CDR2 SVGIG (reference sequence).

Ten or more counts support this clonotype. The gene calls are TRBV6-6 and TRBJ2-3, with 10 bases that match TRBD2. Germline CDR1 and CDR2: MNHNY and SVGAGI (reference sequence). V lost 7 bases and J lost 2; bases outside the gene matches: 9. The CDR3 consists of 16 residues. The CDR3 nucleotides read TGTGCCAGCAAACCCCGGACTAGCGGATCCACAGATACGCAGTATTTT. It encodes CASKPRTSGSTDTQYF.

This clonotype was found a few times. The V call is TRBV6-6, the J call TRBJ2-3; D possibly corresponds to TRBD1 (6 bases). V was shortened by 6 bases and J by 2 bases, with 12 bases between the two germline ends. The germline V gene encodes CDR1 MNHNY and CDR2 SVGAGI (reference sequence). CDR3 length: 14 residues. CDR3 nucleotides: TGTGCCAGCAGAAATCGACAGGACACAGATACGCAGTATTTT. It is translated as CASRNRQDTDTQYF.

This rearrangement joins TRBV10-3 to TRBJ1-2, with a possible D match to TRBD1 (6 bases). Germline V gene data show CDR1 as ENHRY and CDR2 as SYGVKD. V was clipped by 1 base and J by 4 bases, with 16 bases between them. CDR3 length equals 16 residues. CDR3 region: CAISEWTARGLYGYTF. DNA for the CDR3: TGTGCCATCAGTGAGTGGACAGCAAGGGGCCTCTATGGCTACACCTTC.

This chain joins TRBV4-2 and TRBJ1-5, with no clear D. The CDR3 extends over 15 amino acids. Per the germline V gene, CDR1 is LGHNA and CDR2 is YNFKEQ. The ends were cut back, 0 bases at V and 4 bases at J, with 10 bases in the middle. For the CDR3, the DNA is TGTGCCAGCAGCCAAGAGGCAGGCTATAATCAGCCCCAGCATTTT. Amino acid sequence: CASSQEAGYNQPQHF.

V gene TRBV27 combines with J gene TRBJ1-5, with D unclear. V was trimmed by 3 bases and J by 1 base, leaving 4 bases between them. Germline loops: CDR1 MNHEY, CDR2 SMNVEV (reference sequence). The CDR3 extends over 13 amino acids. The CDR3 bases are TGTGCCAGCAGTTTTGAAAGCAATCAGCCCCAGCATTTT. Translation: CASSFESNQPQHF.

V usage is TRBV6-2 or TRBV6-3 and J usage is TRBJ2-1; possibly TRBD1 for D (6 bases). In germline, CDR1 is MNHEY, CDR2 SVGEGT. This CDR3 spans 17 amino acids. Trimming cost V 3 bases and J 7 bases, with 22 bases left between them. CDR3 region: CASSYGAGVLLGNEQFF. CDR3 nucleotides: TGTGCCAGCAGTTATGGTGCAGGGGTGCTTTTGGGGAATGAGCAGTTCTTC.

The chain couples TRBV15 to TRBJ1-1, with 9 bases fitting TRBD1. This CDR3 has 20 amino acids. After removal of 2 bases from V and 0 bases from J, the junction contained 16 bases not matched to a gene. Germline-derived CDR1 and CDR2 are LNHNV and YYDKDF (reference sequence). The CDR3 nucleotides read TGTGCCACCAGCAGAACGATTAGACGGGACAGGGATAGGATGAACACTGAAGCTTTCTTT. Its protein is CATSRTIRRDRDRMNTEAFF. Full variable domain (rest looked up from reference TRBV15 and TRBJ1-1): DAMVIQNPRYQVTQFGKPVTLSCSQTLNHNVMYWYQQKSSQAPKLLFHYYDKDFNNEADTPDNFQSRRPNTSFCFLDIRSPGLGDTAMYLCATSRTIRRDRDRMNTEAFFGQGTRLTVV.

J is TRBJ1-5 and V is TRBV12-3 or TRBV12-4; 8 bases line up with TRBD1. CDR3 length equals 13 residues. The J segment lost 4 bases and the V segment lost 7 bases, leaving 3 bases of the junction unmatched. CDR3 coding DNA: TGTGCCAGCAAAGGGACAGGAAATCAGCCCCAGCATTTT. It yields the protein CASKGTGNQPQHF.

The chain couples TRBV6-2 or TRBV6-3 to TRBJ2-3; 8 bases are a match to TRBD2. The germline CDR1 and CDR2 sequences are MNHEY and SVGEGT. The V gene end was trimmed by 4 bases and the J gene end by 3 bases; junction bases not matched to a gene: 9. The CDR3 consists of 16 residues. The CDR3: CASSSPRRGGTDTQYF. CDR3 sequence (DNA): TGTGCCAGCAGTTCCCCACGTCGGGGGGGGACAGATACGCAGTATTTT.

Ten or more counts support this clonotype. The gene calls are TRBV10-3 and TRBJ2-1, with D unresolved. Trimming pared 2 bases from V and 3 bases from J, leaving 11 bases between. The CDR3 runs to 15 residues. The V gene's germline CDR1 is ENHRY and CDR2 SYGVKD. CDR3 in DNA: TGTGCCATCAGTGAGCCGCCACACGGCTACAATGAGCAGTTCTTC. Protein: CAISEPPHGYNEQFF.

The J gene is TRBJ1-5, the V gene TRBV5-1, with 8 bases that match TRBD1. CDR1 is SGHRS, CDR2 YFSETQ, per germline. This CDR3 has 18 amino acids. Trimming removed 3 bases from V and 1 base from J; junction bases left unmatched: 12. CDR3 bases: TGCGCCAGCAGCTCTATAAAATCGACAGGGGAAAGCAATCAGCCCCAGCATTTT. Translating gives CASSSIKSTGESNQPQHF.

The rearrangement links TRBV5-1 to TRBJ2-5, with 7 bases identical to TRBD1. Germline trimming cut 0 bases from V and 3 bases from J; bases unmatched to any gene: 5. Germline V lookup: CDR1 SGHRS, CDR2 YFSETQ. This CDR3 region has 15 residues. The CDR3: CASSLGRGLEETQYF. The CDR3 coding sequence is TGCGCCAGCAGCTTGGGAAGGGGGCTTGAAGAGACCCAGTACTTC.

As to this clonotype: This sequence may be a read error, since a much larger clone differs from it by one base. The chain's CDR3 is CSVEAGGDQETQFF. As DNA, the CDR3 is TGCAGCGTTGAAGCAGGGGGGGACCAAGAGACCCAGTTCTTC. The chain joins TRBV29-1 to TRBJ2-1, with D perhaps given as TRBD1 or TRBD2 (7 bases each). CDR1 and CDR2 from the germline V gene are SQVTM and ANQGSEA. The CDR3 covers 14 residues. Trimming stripped 1 base from V and 13 bases from J, with 20 bases between.

This clonotype was found a few times. The chain joins TRBV12-3 or TRBV12-4 to TRBJ1-4; D is uncertain. V was pared by 5 bases and J by 5 bases, with 9 bases between. The CDR3 loop spans 13 amino acids. In DNA form, the CDR3 reads TGTGCCAGCAGTCCGGAAATGAATGAAAAACTGTTTTTT. It translates to CASSPEMNEKLFF.

Only a few counts were recorded for this clonotype. The gene calls are TRBV27 and TRBJ1-5; D gene uncertain. Trimming pared 2 bases from V and 8 bases from J, leaving 10 bases between. Germline V gene sequence: CDR1 MNHEY, CDR2 SMNVEV (reference sequence). This CDR3 is 13 amino acids long. CDR3 sequence reads: CASSLGKGKPQHF. The CDR3 DNA sequence: TGTGCCAGCAGTTTAGGCAAAGGCAAGCCCCAGCATTTT.

This clonotype was found a few times. V is TRBV6-1 and J is TRBJ1-2; D unresolved. This CDR3 contains 16 residues. With 4 bases removed from V and 2 bases from J, the gap between germline ends came to 17 bases. Looked up from germline, CDR1 is MNHNS and CDR2 is SASEGT. The CDR3 DNA sequence: TGTGCCAGCAGTGGTAGGGAGGGAGGGCCAAACTATGGCTACACCTTC. Translation: CASSGREGGPNYGYTF.

The chain recombines TRBV7-9 with TRBJ2-2, with 7 positions matching TRBD2. Germline CDR1 and CDR2: SEHNR and FQNEAQ (reference sequence). This CDR3 is 18 amino acids long. V lost 0 bases and J lost 0; bases outside the gene matches: 7. The CDR3 reads CASSLAPPSGTNTGELFF. The CDR3 nucleotides are TGTGCCAGCAGCTTAGCTCCCCCGAGCGGGACGAACACCGGGGAGCTGTTTTTT. The full variable domain, completed using reference TRBV7-9 and TRBJ2-2, is DTGVSQNPRHKITKRGQNVTFRCDPISEHNRLYWYRQTLGQGPEFLTYFQNEAQLEKSRLLSDRFSAERPKGSFSTLEIQRTEQGDSAMYLCASSLAPPSGTNTGELFFGEGSRLTVL.

This chain joins TRBV7-9 and TRBJ1-2, with 9 bases fitting TRBD1. V shed 5 bases, J shed 6 bases, and the junction held 4 bases outside the gene matches. CDR1 and CDR2 from the germline V gene are SEHNR and FQNEAQ (reference sequence). The length of the CDR3 is 13 residues. The CDR3 sequence is CASSPTGGDGYTF. DNA for the CDR3: TGTGCCAGCAGCCCCACAGGGGGCGATGGCTACACCTTC. The entire variable domain, with the rest obtained from reference TRBV7-9 and TRBJ1-2, is as follows: DTGVSQNPRHKITKRGQNVTFRCDPISEHNRLYWYRQTLGQGPEFLTYFQNEAQLEKSRLLSDRFSAERPKGSFSTLEIQRTEQGDSAMYLCASSPTGGDGYTFGSGTRLTVV.

The chain uses TRBV20-1 and TRBJ2-1, with 11 bases identical to TRBD2. V trimming: 0 bases; J trimming: 12 bases; junction bases outside the gene matches: 10. The CDR3 sequence is 15 residues long. Germline V gene data show CDR1 as DFQATT and CDR2 as SNEGSKA (reference sequence). In DNA, the CDR3 is TGCAGTGCTAGAGATGGAGGTGTAGCGGGGGGGCCGCAGTTCTTC. As protein: CSARDGGVAGGPQFF.

The V gene is TRBV5-6, the J gene TRBJ2-3, with a possible D match to TRBD1 (5 bases). In germline, CDR1 is SGHDT, CDR2 YYEEEE. The ends were cut back, 5 bases at V and 2 bases at J, with 18 bases in the middle. The CDR3 totals 16 residues. This CDR3 is CASSSPSRAPTDTQYF. In nucleotides, the CDR3 is TGTGCCAGCAGTTCCCCTTCCAGGGCGCCCACAGATACGCAGTATTTT.

This rearrangement joins TRBV7-2 to TRBJ2-2; 7 bases line up with TRBD1. The germline gives CDR1 SGHTA, CDR2 FQGNSA. The CDR3 is 17 amino acids. V lost 5 bases and J lost 3; bases outside the gene matches: 12. The CDR3 reads CASSQSQTGADTGELFF. The CDR3 DNA reads as TGTGCCAGCAGCCAATCCCAAACAGGGGCTGACACCGGGGAGCTGTTTTTT.

This clonotype showed up just a few times. The chain recombines TRBV29-1 with TRBJ1-4, with TRBD1 as a possible D gene (5 bases). The V end was cut by 4 bases, the J end by 7 bases, with 10 bases between. CDR3 length: 12 residues. Germline loops: CDR1 SQVTM, CDR2 ANQGSEA. CDR3 in amino acids: CSVAQGGEKLFF. The CDR3 nucleotides are TGCAGCGTTGCCCAGGGCGGTGAAAAACTGTTTTTT.

V usage is TRBV6-1 and J usage is TRBJ1-1; no definite D call. CDR1 is MNHNS, CDR2 SASEGT, per germline. V gave up 6 bases and J gave up 0 bases, with 11 bases separating them. This CDR3 contains 14 residues. As DNA, the CDR3 is TGTGCCAGCAGCTCCAGGAATATGAACACTGAAGCTTTCTTT. This translates into CASSSRNMNTEAFF.